Detailed here is one T cell receptor (beta chain). The data stem from a study of blood T cell repertoires in COVID-19. Study context: Some COVID-19 samples were acute and others convalescent; all came from the United States, Italy and Spain. Sources were T cells, B-cell-depleted T cells, or PBMCs; the material itself was cDNA or gDNA.

As originally analysed: The authors estimated nucleated cell counts from reference gene primer amplification. The method was immunoSEQ multiplex PCR; TCRdb's version includes in-frame clones alone and lacks a portion of them. The DNA gave D and trimming, while V, J and clone size come from that table. Among 150,000 to 200,000 clones, 80% to 90% were seen once, and the ten largest hold around 13%. Seattle-derived patients entered the study during active infection and were followed longitudinally. Germline assignment: CDR1 MNHEY and CDR2 SVGAGI. Trimming at V came to 5 bases and at J to 0 bases, leaving 4 bases not matched to a gene. The CDR3 is made up of 15 amino acids.

The chain has TRBV6-5 and TRBJ2-3, with 8 bases identical to TRBD2. The source material was peripheral blood. The receptor's source is a woman aged 70 to 79 with COVID-19, enrolled during active disease. CDR3 coding DNA: TGTGCCAGCAGTACTCAGCGGGGGAGCACAGATACGCAGTATTTT. It specifies CASSTQRGSTDTQYF.